This entry lists 18 T cell receptor beta chains sequenced from one sample in a study of T cell responses to AZD1222 COVID-19 vaccine. The data were produced by immunoSEQ multiplex PCR, yet TCRdb's version contains in-frame clones alone and is incomplete. The sample has 150,000 to 200,000 clones; approximately 92% are singletons. The sequenced sample was peripheral blood, obtained on day 0 of AZD1222 vaccination. Source of these receptors: an adult in good health.

The chain uses TRBV6-5 and TRBJ1-2; TRBD1 aligns across 9 bases. This CDR3 has 14 residues. Germline lookup yields CDR1 MNHEY and CDR2 SVGAGI. With 6 bases clipped from V and 4 bases from J, the junction kept 6 bases outside the gene matches. The CDR3 bases are TGTGCCAGCAGCAGGACAGGGGCGGTCTATGGCTACACCTTC. Translation gives CASSRTGAVYGYTF.

Only one count was recorded for this clone. The chain has TRBV7-9 and TRBJ2-1, with a possible D match to TRBD2 (6 bases). The CDR3 loop spans 12 amino acids. With 2 bases removed from V and 9 bases from J, the gap between germline ends came to 8 bases. CDR1 SEHNR and CDR2 FQNEAQ come from the germline V gene (reference sequence). The CDR3 here is CASSLWTTEQFF. The CDR3 DNA sequence: TGTGCCAGCAGCTTATGGACTACTGAGCAGTTCTTC.

The J gene is TRBJ1-2, the V gene TRBV2; 8 nucleotides line up with TRBD1. CDR3 size: 14 residues. Trimming removed 4 bases from V and 4 bases from J; junction bases left unmatched: 5. The germline gives CDR1 SNHLY, CDR2 FYNNEI. CDR3 DNA sequence: TGTGCCAGCAGTGTATCGGGACAGGTCTATGGCTACACCTTC. It specifies CASSVSGQVYGYTF.

CDR3 residues: CAWRRGSGNTIYF. The CDR3 DNA reads as TGTGCATGGCGCCGTGGATCTGGAAACACCATATATTTT. The chain has TRBV12-3 or TRBV12-4 and TRBJ1-3; no firm D call. CDR3 size: 13 residues.

V usage is TRBV20-1 and J usage is TRBJ2-1, with D hard to call. The V end lost 3 bases, the J end lost 3 bases, and 9 bases lay between the germline ends. The CDR3 covers 13 residues. CDR1 is DFQATT, CDR2 SNEGSKA, per germline (reference sequence). CDR3 coding DNA: TGCAGTGCTAGTGGGCCGAGCTACAATGAGCAGTTCTTC. Translating it yields CSASGPSYNEQFF.

To note about this clone: Distinct nucleotide sequences in the sample also encode this CDR3. The chain has TRBV19 and TRBJ1-1; no definite D call. V gave up 8 bases and J gave up 1 base, with 8 bases separating them. Germline loops: CDR1 LNHDA, CDR2 SQIVND (reference sequence). This CDR3 comprises 12 residues. The CDR3 coding sequence is TGTGCCAGTGGAAGGGAGAACACTGAAGCTTTCTTT. It is translated as CASGRENTEAFF.

The V gene is TRBV5-5, the J gene TRBJ2-7; the D is unclear. CDR3 length equals 13 residues. V was clipped by 4 bases and J by 3 bases, with 11 bases between them. CDR1 SGHKS and CDR2 YYEKEE come from the germline V gene (reference sequence). The CDR3 here is CASSRNLDYEQYF. The CDR3 nucleotides are TGTGCCAGCAGCCGGAACCTAGACTACGAGCAGTACTTC.

The V and J genes are TRBV10-1 and TRBJ1-2; TRBD1 aligns across 9 bases. The J segment lost 8 bases and the V segment lost 6 bases, leaving 7 bases of the junction unmatched. The CDR3 has 13 amino acids. Germline assignment: CDR1 WNHNN and CDR2 SYGVQD (reference sequence). The CDR3 sequence: CASSGDRVGGYTF. In nucleotides, the CDR3 is TGCGCCAGCAGCGGGGACAGGGTAGGCGGCTACACCTTC.

This chain uses TRBV7-3 with TRBJ2-3; 8 nucleotides agree with TRBD1. The V and J ends lost 0 bases and 2 bases, in that order; junction bases with no gene match: 4. This CDR3 is 16 amino acids long. The germline CDR1 and CDR2 sequences are SGHTA and FQGTGA. The CDR3 DNA reads TGTGCCAGCAGCTTAACGGGACAGGTCCTCACAGATACGCAGTATTTT. It yields the protein CASSLTGQVLTDTQYF.

The chain combines TRBV28 with TRBJ1-4; maybe TRBD1 (5 bases). CDR3 length: 14 residues. Germline CDR1 is MDHEN and CDR2 is SYDVKM. V lost 1 base and J lost 8, with 11 bases in between. This CDR3 is CASSLLSRGEKLFF. The DNA of the CDR3 is TGTGCCAGCAGTTTATTGAGCCGGGGGGAAAAACTGTTTTTT. The full variable domain, in which reference TRBV28 and TRBJ1-4 provide the parts outside the CDR3, is DVKVTQSSRYLVKRTGEKVFLECVQDMDHENMFWYRQDPGLGLRLIYFSYDVKMKEKGDIPEGYSVSREKKERFSLILESASTNQTSMYLCASSLLSRGEKLFFGSGTQLSVL.

V and J are TRBV21-1 and TRBJ2-7; the table's TRBD1 call for D was not verified on the DNA. TRBV21-1 is an annotated pseudogene. The CDR3 consists of 14 residues. The CDR3 sequence: CASSKDARGYEQYV. The CDR3 nucleotides read TGTGCCAGCAGCAAAGATGCCAGGGGCTACGAGCAGTACGTC.

The V gene is TRBV7-8, the J gene TRBJ1-2, with D unresolved. CDR1 is SGHVS and CDR2 is FQNEAQ in the germline V gene. The CDR3 has 15 amino acids. V lost 0 bases to trimming and J lost 1 base, with 9 bases between them. CDR3 coding DNA: TGTGCCAGCAGCTTAGCCGTTGGCTTTAACTATGGCTACACCTTC. As protein: CASSLAVGFNYGYTF.

The chain uses TRBV7-9 and TRBJ1-1; D gene uncertain. In germline, CDR1 is SEHNR, CDR2 FQNEAQ (reference sequence). V shed 6 bases and J shed 4 bases, with 12 bases lying between them. There are 13 residues in the CDR3. CDR3 DNA: TGTGCCAGCAGGACGTCAGTGGCCACTGAAGCTTTCTTT. Protein product: CASRTSVATEAFF.

This clone came up once. The V and J genes are TRBV30 and TRBJ1-1; D not resolved. The germline gives CDR1 GTSNPN, CDR2 SVGIG (reference sequence). The CDR3 totals 13 residues. V lost 2 bases and J lost 0, with 7 bases in between. The CDR3 region is CAWSLSMNTEAFF. The CDR3 bases are TGTGCCTGGAGTCTGAGTATGAACACTGAAGCTTTCTTT.

The chain is built from TRBV7-8 and TRBJ2-6; D unclear. This CDR3 spans 18 amino acids. Per germline, CDR1 SGHVS and CDR2 FQNEAQ. Trimming removed 1 base from V and 5 bases from J, with 18 bases in between. The CDR3 DNA follows: TGTGCCAGCAGCTTAGAGAGTATCCTAACACTACGGGCCAACGTCCTGACTTTC. Encoded protein: CASSLESILTLRANVLTF.

The J gene is TRBJ1-2, the V gene TRBV6-1; D is perhaps TRBD1 (5 bases). V lost 0 bases and J 3 bases, leaving 11 bases between the germline ends. The V gene's germline CDR1 is MNHNS and CDR2 SASEGT. The CDR3 has 15 residues. The CDR3 DNA reads as TGTGCCAGCAGTGAAGCACCGGACATACACTATGGCTACACCTTC. Translated: CASSEAPDIHYGYTF.

The rearrangement joins TRBV9 to TRBJ1-5; no firm D call. The V end lost 3 bases, the J end lost 2 bases, and 15 bases lay between the germline ends. Germline V gene data show CDR1 as SGDLS and CDR2 as YYNGEE. This CDR3 is built from 16 residues. The CDR3 sequence: CASSGPLGRCNQPQHF. The CDR3 DNA reads as TGTGCCAGCAGCGGACCTCTGGGGAGGTGCAATCAGCCCCAGCATTTT.

CDR3 coding DNA: TGCGCCAGCAGCTTGAACGCAGGCGCGAACACTGAAGCTTTCTTT. Protein: CASSLNAGANTEAFF. This chain uses TRBV5-1 with TRBJ1-1, with D unclear. Germline V gives CDR1 SGHRS, CDR2 YFSETQ. The CDR3 is 15 amino acids. V was shortened by 1 base and J by 1 base, with 11 bases between the two germline ends.